This record looks at one T cell receptor (beta chain) sequence and its context. The antigen is unknown. This sample stems from a study of beta chain features in type 1 diabetes. The germline CDR1 and CDR2 sequences are ENHRY and SYGVKD. The ends lost 6 bases at V and 7 bases at J; junction bases unmatched: 8. This CDR3 is built from 14 residues. Isolated RNA was reverse transcribed in full, so expressed TCRB transcripts were sequenced. Profiled with immunoSEQ multiplex PCR; TCRdb holds only in-frame clones, not every one. The table shows 550,000 to 850,000 clones, with 13% occurring only once. Notes on the study in general: Moderately but significantly shorter TCRB CDR3s were found in Type 1 diabetes patients in all four CD4+ subsets.

Sequencing was performed on naive CD4+ T cells from blood. The sequence derives from a young man with type 1 diabetes. The chain is built from TRBV10-3 and TRBJ1-1, with 10 positions matching TRBD1. The DNA for the CDR3 is TGTGCCATCAGGGGGACAGGGGAGGTCAGTGAAGCTTTCTTT. It specifies CAIRGTGEVSEAFF.